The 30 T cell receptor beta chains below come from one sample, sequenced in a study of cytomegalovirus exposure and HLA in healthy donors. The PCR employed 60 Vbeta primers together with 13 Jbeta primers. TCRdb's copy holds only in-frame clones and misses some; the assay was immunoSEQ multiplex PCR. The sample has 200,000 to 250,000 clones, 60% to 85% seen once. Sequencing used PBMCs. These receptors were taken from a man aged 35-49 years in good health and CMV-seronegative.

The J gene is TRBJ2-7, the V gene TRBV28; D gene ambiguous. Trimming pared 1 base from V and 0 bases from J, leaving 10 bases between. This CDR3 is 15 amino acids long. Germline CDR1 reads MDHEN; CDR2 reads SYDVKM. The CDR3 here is CASSLSTVSSYEQYF. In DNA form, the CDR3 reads TGTGCCAGCAGTTTATCTACAGTCAGCTCCTACGAGCAGTACTTC.

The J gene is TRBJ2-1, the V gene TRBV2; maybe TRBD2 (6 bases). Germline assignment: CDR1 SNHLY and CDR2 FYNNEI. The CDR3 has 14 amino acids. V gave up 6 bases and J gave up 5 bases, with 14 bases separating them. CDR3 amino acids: CASRAGTSNNEQFF. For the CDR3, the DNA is TGTGCCAGCAGGGCCGGGACTTCTAACAATGAGCAGTTCTTC.

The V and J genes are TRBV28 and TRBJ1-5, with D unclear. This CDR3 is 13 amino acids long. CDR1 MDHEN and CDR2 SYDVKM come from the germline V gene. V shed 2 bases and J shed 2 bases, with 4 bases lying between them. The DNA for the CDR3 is TGTGCCAGCAGTTTACTCCGCAATCAGCCCCAGCATTTT. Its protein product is CASSLLRNQPQHF.

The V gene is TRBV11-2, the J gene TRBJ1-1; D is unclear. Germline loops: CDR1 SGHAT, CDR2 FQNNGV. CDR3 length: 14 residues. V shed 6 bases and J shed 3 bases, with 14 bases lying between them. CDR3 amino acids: CASRTSEVHTEAFF. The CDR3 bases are TGTGCCAGCAGAACGTCCGAGGTCCACACTGAAGCTTTCTTT.

The CDR3 loop reads CASSLKREGSSDEQFF. CDR3 DNA: TGCGCCAGCAGCTTGAAACGGGAGGGCAGCAGCGATGAGCAGTTCTTC. The V and J genes are TRBV5-1 and TRBJ2-1; the match to TRBD2 covers 8 bases. The V gene's germline CDR1 is SGHRS and CDR2 YFSETQ. The CDR3 is made up of 16 amino acids. Trimming cost V 1 base and J 8 bases; bases outside gene matches: 11.

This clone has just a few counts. In DNA, the CDR3 is TGTGCCAGCAGCTTAATACCCCCAGCGGGAGGGGGGGAGACCCAGTACTTC. Translating gives CASSLIPPAGGGETQYF. The V and J genes are TRBV7-3 and TRBJ2-5, with TRBD2 matching over 10 bases. CDR1 and CDR2 from the germline V gene are SGHTA and FQGTGA. The CDR3 has 17 amino acids. V lost 1 base to trimming and J lost 5 bases; unmatched junction nucleotides: 10.

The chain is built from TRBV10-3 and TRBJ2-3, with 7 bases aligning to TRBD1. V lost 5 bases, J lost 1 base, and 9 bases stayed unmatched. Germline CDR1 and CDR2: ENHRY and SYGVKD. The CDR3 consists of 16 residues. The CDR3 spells CAISQTGVPGTDTQYF. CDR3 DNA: TGTGCCATCAGTCAAACAGGGGTTCCGGGCACAGATACGCAGTATTTT.

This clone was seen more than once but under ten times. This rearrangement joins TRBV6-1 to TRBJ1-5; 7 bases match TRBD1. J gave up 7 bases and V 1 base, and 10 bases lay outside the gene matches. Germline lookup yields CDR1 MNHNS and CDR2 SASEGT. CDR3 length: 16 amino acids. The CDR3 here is CASSEVGTADHQPQHF. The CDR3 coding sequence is TGTGCCAGCAGTGAAGTTGGGACAGCAGATCACCAGCCCCAGCATTTT.

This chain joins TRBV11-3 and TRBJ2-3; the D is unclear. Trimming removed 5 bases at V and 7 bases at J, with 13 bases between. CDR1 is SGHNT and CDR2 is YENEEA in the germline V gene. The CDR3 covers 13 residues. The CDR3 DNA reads TGTGCCAGCAGCCGCTCGGCACAGCATACGCAGTATTTT. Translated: CASSRSAQHTQYF.

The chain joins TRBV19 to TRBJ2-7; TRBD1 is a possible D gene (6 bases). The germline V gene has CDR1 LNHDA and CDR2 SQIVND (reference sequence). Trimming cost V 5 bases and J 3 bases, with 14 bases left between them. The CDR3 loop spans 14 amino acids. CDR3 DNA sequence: TGTGCCAGTAGTGCCACAGGGAACGTCTACGAGCAGTACTTC. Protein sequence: CASSATGNVYEQYF. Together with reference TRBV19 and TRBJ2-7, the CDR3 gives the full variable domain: DGGITQSPKYLFRKEGQNVTLSCEQNLNHDAMYWYRQDPGQGLRLIYYSQIVNDFQKGDIAEGYSVSREKKESFPLTVTSAQKNPTAFYLCASSATGNVYEQYFGPGTRLTVT.

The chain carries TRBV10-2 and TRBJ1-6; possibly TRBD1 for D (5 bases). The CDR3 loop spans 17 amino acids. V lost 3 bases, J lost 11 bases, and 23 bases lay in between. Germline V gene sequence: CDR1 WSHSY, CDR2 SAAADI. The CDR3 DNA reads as TGCGCCAGCAGTGAATGGCTGGGACGGGGGGGGATCCCACCCCTCCACTTT. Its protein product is CASSEWLGRGGIPPLHF.

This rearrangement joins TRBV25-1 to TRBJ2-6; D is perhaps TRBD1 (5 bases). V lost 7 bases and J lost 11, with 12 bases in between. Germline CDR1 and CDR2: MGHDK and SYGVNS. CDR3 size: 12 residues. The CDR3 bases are TGTGCCAGCACCCAGGGAAGGGACGTCCTGACTTTC. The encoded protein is CASTQGRDVLTF.

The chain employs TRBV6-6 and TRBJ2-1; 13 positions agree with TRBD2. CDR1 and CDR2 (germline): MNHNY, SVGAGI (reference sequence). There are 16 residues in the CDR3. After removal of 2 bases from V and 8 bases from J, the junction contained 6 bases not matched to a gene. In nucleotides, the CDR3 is TGTGCCAGCAGTTACCCGACTAGCGGGGGGTTTTATGAGCAGTTCTTC. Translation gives CASSYPTSGGFYEQFF.

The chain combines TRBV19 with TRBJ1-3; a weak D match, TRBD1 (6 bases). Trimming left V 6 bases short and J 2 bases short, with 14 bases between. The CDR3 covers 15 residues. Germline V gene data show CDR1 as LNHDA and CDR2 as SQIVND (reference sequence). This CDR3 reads CASSPGEGTGNTIYF. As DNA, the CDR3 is TGTGCCAGTAGCCCAGGGGAAGGAACTGGAAACACCATATATTTT.

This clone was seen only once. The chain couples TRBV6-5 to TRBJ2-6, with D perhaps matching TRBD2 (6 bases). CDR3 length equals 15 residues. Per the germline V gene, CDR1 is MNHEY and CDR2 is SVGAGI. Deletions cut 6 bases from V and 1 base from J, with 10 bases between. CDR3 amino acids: CASRPGTSGANVLTF. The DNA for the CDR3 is TGTGCCAGCAGACCTGGGACTTCTGGGGCCAACGTCCTGACTTTC.

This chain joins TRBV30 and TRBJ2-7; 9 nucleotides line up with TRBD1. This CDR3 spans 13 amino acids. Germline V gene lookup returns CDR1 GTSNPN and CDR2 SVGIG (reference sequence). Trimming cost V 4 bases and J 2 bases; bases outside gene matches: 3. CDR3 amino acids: CAWNGDRAYEQYF. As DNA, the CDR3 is TGTGCCTGGAATGGGGACAGGGCCTACGAGCAGTACTTC.

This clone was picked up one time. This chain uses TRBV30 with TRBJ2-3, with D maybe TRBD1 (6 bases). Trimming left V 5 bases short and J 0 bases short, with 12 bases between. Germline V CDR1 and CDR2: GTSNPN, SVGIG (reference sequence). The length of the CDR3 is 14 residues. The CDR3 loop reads CAWQDSTSTDTQYF. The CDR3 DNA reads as TGTGCCTGGCAGGACAGCACTAGCACAGATACGCAGTATTTT.

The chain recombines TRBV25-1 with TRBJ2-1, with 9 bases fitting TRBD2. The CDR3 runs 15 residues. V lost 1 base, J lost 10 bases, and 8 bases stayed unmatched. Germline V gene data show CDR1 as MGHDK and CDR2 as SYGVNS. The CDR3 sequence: CASSESLAGMIEQFF. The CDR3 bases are TGTGCCAGCAGTGAATCCCTAGCGGGAATGATAGAGCAGTTCTTC.

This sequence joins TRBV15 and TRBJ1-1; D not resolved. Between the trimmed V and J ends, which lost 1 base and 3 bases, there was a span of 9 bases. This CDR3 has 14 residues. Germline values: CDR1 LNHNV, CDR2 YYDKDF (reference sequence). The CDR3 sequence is CATSRGPADTEAFF. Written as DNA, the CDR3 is TGTGCCACCAGCAGAGGTCCGGCGGACACTGAAGCTTTCTTT.

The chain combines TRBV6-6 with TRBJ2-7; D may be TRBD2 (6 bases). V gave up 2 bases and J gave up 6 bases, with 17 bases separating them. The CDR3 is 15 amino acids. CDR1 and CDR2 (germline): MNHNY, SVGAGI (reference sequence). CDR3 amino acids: CASSYAVGGAGEQYF. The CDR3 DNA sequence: TGTGCCAGCAGTTACGCAGTAGGCGGGGCGGGCGAGCAGTACTTC.

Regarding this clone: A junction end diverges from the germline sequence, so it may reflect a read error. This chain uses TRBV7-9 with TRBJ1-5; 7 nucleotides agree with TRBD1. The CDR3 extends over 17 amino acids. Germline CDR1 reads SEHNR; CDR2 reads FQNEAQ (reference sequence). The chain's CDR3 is CSSSLFTGTVSNQPQHF. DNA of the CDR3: TGTTCCAGCAGCTTATTTACCGGGACAGTTAGCAATCAGCCCCAGCATTTT.

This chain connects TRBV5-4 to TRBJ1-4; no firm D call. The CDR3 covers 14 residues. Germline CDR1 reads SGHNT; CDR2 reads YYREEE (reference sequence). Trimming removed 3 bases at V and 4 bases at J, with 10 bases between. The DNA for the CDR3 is TGTGCCAGCAGCTCTACACCGGGTAATGAAAAACTGTTTTTT. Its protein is CASSSTPGNEKLFF.

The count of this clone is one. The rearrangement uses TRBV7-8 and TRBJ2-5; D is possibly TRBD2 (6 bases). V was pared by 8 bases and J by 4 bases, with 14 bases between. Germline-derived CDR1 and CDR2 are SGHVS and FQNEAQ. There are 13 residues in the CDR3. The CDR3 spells CASQMGGIETQYF. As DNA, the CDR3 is TGTGCCAGCCAAATGGGGGGTATAGAGACCCAGTACTTC. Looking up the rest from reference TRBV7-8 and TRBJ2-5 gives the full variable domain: GAGVSQSPRYKVAKRGQDVALRCDPISGHVSLFWYQQALGQGPEFLTYFQNEAQLDKSGLPSDRFFAERPEGSVSTLKIQRTQQEDSAVYLCASQMGGIETQYFGPGTRLLVL.

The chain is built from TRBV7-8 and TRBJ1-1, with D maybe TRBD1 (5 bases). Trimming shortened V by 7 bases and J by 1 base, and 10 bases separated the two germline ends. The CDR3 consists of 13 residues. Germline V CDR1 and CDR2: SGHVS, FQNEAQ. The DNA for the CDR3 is TGTGCCAGCATCCTAAGGGGGAACACTGAAGCTTTCTTT. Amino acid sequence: CASILRGNTEAFF.

CDR3 sequence: CASSQVAAGEETQYF. The DNA of the CDR3 is TGTGCCAGCAGCCAGGTGGCAGCGGGTGAAGAGACCCAGTACTTC. This rearrangement joins TRBV4-2 to TRBJ2-5; D perhaps matches TRBD2 (6 bases). The V and J ends lost 3 bases and 3 bases respectively, with 14 bases between them. Germline V gene sequence: CDR1 LGHNA, CDR2 YNFKEQ. The CDR3 totals 15 residues.

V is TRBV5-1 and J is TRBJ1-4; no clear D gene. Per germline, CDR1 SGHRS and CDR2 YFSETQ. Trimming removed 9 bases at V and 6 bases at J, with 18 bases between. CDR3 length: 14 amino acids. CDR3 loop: CATSEGTGYEKLFF. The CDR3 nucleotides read TGCGCCACCTCAGAGGGAACCGGCTATGAAAAACTGTTTTTT.

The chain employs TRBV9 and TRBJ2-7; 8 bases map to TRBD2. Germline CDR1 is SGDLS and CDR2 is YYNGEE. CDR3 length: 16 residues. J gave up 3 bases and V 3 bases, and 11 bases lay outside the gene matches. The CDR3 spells CASSGVRGGTFYEQYF. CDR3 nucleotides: TGTGCCAGCAGCGGAGTGCGCGGGGGGACCTTCTACGAGCAGTACTTC.

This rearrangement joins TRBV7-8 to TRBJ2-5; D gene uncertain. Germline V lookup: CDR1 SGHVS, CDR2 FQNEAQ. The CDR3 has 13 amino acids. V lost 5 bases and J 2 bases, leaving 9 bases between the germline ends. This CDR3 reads CASSPPVQETQYF. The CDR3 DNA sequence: TGTGCCAGCAGCCCACCGGTGCAAGAGACCCAGTACTTC.

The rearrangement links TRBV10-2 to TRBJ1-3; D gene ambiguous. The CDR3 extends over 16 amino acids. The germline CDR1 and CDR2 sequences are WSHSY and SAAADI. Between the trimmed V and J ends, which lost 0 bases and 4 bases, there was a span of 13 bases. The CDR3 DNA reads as TGCGCCAGCAGTGAGTCCCCCGTACATACGGGAAACACCATATATTTT. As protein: CASSESPVHTGNTIYF.

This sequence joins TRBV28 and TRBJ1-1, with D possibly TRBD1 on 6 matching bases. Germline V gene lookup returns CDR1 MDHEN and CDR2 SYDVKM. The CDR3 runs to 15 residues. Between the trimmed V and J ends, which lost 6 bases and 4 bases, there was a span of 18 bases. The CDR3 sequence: CASRLYRDTSTEAFF. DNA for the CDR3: TGTGCCAGCAGACTGTACCGGGACACTAGCACTGAAGCTTTCTTT.